These 32 T cell receptor beta chains share one sample of origin, sequenced in a study of blood T cell repertoires in COVID-19. The method was immunoSEQ multiplex PCR; TCRdb's version includes in-frame clones alone and lacks a portion of them. Here the sample spans 150,000 or so clones, around 85% being singletons. Material: peripheral blood. The origin of the receptors is a man aged 55 to 70 with COVID-19, enrolled during active disease.

This rearrangement joins TRBV10-1 to TRBJ1-6; tentatively, D is TRBD1 (5 bases). This CDR3 contains 17 residues. Trimming removed 2 bases from V and 1 base from J, with 12 bases in between. The germline V gene encodes CDR1 WNHNN and CDR2 SYGVQD (reference sequence). DNA of the CDR3: TGCGCCAGCAGTGAGCCGTGGTCAGGGTCCTATAATTCACCCCTCCACTTT. Residues: CASSEPWSGSYNSPLHF.

The rearrangement links TRBV14 to TRBJ1-6, with 8 positions matching TRBD1. Trimming at V came to 3 bases and at J to 9 bases, leaving 4 bases not matched to a gene. CDR3 length: 14 amino acids. Germline V lookup: CDR1 SGHDN, CDR2 FVKESK. CDR3 coding DNA: TGTGCCAGCAGCCACAGGGGGCAAGGTTCACCCCTCCACTTT. Encoded protein: CASSHRGQGSPLHF.

The genes are TRBV11-2 and TRBJ2-7, with a tentative D call TRBD2 (6 bases). Germline V CDR1 and CDR2: SGHAT, FQNNGV. The CDR3 sequence is 13 residues long. V lost 3 bases to trimming and J lost 2 bases, with 8 bases between them. The CDR3 protein is CASSFASAYEQYF. The DNA of the CDR3 is TGTGCCAGCAGCTTCGCTAGCGCCTACGAGCAGTACTTC.

The chain employs TRBV9 and TRBJ2-1; D unclear. This CDR3 is built from 11 residues. CDR1 and CDR2 (germline): SGDLS, YYNGEE. The ends were cut back, 0 bases at V and 10 bases at J, with 5 bases in the middle. The CDR3 coding sequence is TGTGCCAGCAGCGTAGAAGCGGAGCAGTTCTTC. Translated: CASSVEAEQFF.

The V gene is TRBV18, the J gene TRBJ1-5; possible D gene TRBD1, 6 bases. Deletions cut 1 base from V and 0 bases from J, with 16 bases between. Germline-derived CDR1 and CDR2 are KGHSH and LQKENI. The CDR3 is 18 residues long. CDR3 DNA sequence: TGTGCCAGCTCACCACTTGAGCTCAGGGGACGTAGCAATCAGCCCCAGCATTTT. Residues: CASSPLELRGRSNQPQHF. Variable domain in full (rest from reference TRBV18 and TRBJ1-5): NAGVMQNPRHLVRRRGQEARLRCSPMKGHSHVYWYRQLPEEGLKFMVYLQKENIIDESGMPKERFSAEFPKEGPSILRIQQVVRGDSAAYFCASSPLELRGRSNQPQHFGDGTRLSIL.

The chain joins TRBV4-3 to TRBJ1-2, with TRBD1 matching over 12 bases. The J segment lost 4 bases and the V segment lost 5 bases, leaving 8 bases of the junction unmatched. This CDR3 is built from 16 residues. Per the germline V gene, CDR1 is LGHNA and CDR2 is YSLEER. As DNA, the CDR3 is TGCGCCAGCAGCAGCGTCGGGACAGGGGGCGGCTATGGCTACACCTTC. It specifies CASSSVGTGGGYGYTF.

This clone was observed a single time. This chain links TRBV28 with TRBJ2-1; TRBD2 matches 14 bases. CDR3 length equals 15 residues. Germline trimming cut 2 bases from V and 9 bases from J; bases unmatched to any gene: 3. The germline V gene encodes CDR1 MDHEN and CDR2 SYDVKM. The CDR3 nucleotides are TGTGCCAGCAGTTTAGGGACTAGCGGGGGAGGTGAGCAGTTCTTC. Amino acid sequence: CASSLGTSGGGEQFF. Combining the CDR3 with reference TRBV28 and TRBJ2-1 gives the whole variable domain DVKVTQSSRYLVKRTGEKVFLECVQDMDHENMFWYRQDPGLGLRLIYFSYDVKMKEKGDIPEGYSVSREKKERFSLILESASTNQTSMYLCASSLGTSGGGEQFFGPGTRLTVL.

V is TRBV9 and J is TRBJ2-2, with 8 bases that match TRBD2. Losses at the gene ends were 2 bases for V and 4 bases for J; bases not matched to a gene: 13. The CDR3 has 18 residues. Germline V lookup: CDR1 SGDLS, CDR2 YYNGEE. DNA of the CDR3: TGTGCCAGCAGCGTGAGCCCCACCGGGACTAGAGTCACCGGGGAGCTGTTTTTT. It is translated as CASSVSPTGTRVTGELFF.

This clone occurred once. This chain joins TRBV3-1 (or the pseudogene TRBV3-2) and TRBJ2-1; D may be TRBD2 (5 bases). The ends were cut back, 1 base at V and 1 base at J, with 8 bases in the middle. There are 15 residues in the CDR3. Germline-derived CDR1 and CDR2 are LGHDT and YNNKEL (reference sequence). This CDR3 is CASSQGAGSYNEQFF. Here the CDR3 DNA reads TGTGCCAGCAGCCAAGGGGCGGGTTCCTACAATGAGCAGTTCTTC.

The gene calls are TRBV12-3 or TRBV12-4 and TRBJ1-1; maybe TRBD1 (5 bases). The CDR3 has 11 amino acids. Trimming removed 1 base at V and 13 bases at J, with 10 bases between. CDR3 in DNA: TGTGCCAGCAGTTTAGGGGGCAGGCATTTCTTT. Protein sequence: CASSLGGRHFF.

The chain joins TRBV24-1 to TRBJ2-1; 12 bases fit TRBD2. The CDR3 is 16 residues long. Looked up from germline, CDR1 is KGHDR and CDR2 is SFDVKD. Unmatched junction bases numbered 6, after V lost 3 bases and J lost 7 bases. The CDR3 sequence is CATSDPTSGRLNEQFF. The CDR3 nucleotides read TGTGCCACCAGTGATCCCACTAGCGGGAGGCTGAATGAGCAGTTCTTC.

V and J are TRBV5-4 and TRBJ1-1; possible D gene TRBD1, 6 bases. The CDR3 runs to 15 residues. The germline V gene encodes CDR1 SGHNT and CDR2 YYREEE (reference sequence). The germline V and J ends were trimmed by 6 bases and 5 bases, with 20 bases remaining between them. DNA of the CDR3: TGTGCCAGCACCCCGAGGGGGGGCTCTCGGACTGAAGCTTTCTTT. Translated: CASTPRGGSRTEAFF.

The V call is TRBV6-5, the J call TRBJ1-6; no definite D call. Germline V lookup: CDR1 MNHEY, CDR2 SVGAGI. V shed 4 bases and J shed 8 bases, with 9 bases lying between them. The CDR3 consists of 13 residues. The CDR3 sequence: CASSSKVDSPLHF. CDR3 nucleotide sequence: TGTGCCAGCAGTTCAAAAGTAGATTCACCCCTCCACTTT.

The chain couples TRBV7-9 to TRBJ2-2; TRBD2 matches at 12 bases. This CDR3 spans 15 amino acids. CDR1 and CDR2 (germline): SEHNR, FQNEAQ (reference sequence). The J segment lost 4 bases and the V segment lost 7 bases, leaving 4 bases of the junction unmatched. The CDR3 bases are TGTGCCAGCACCCGGACTAGCGGGGCCACCGGGGAGCTGTTTTTT. Its translation is CASTRTSGATGELFF.

As to this clone: Additional DNA sequences in this sample encode the identical CDR3. The V gene is TRBV30, the J gene TRBJ1-2; 7 nucleotides line up with TRBD1. Germline V CDR1 and CDR2: GTSNPN, SVGIG (reference sequence). CDR3 length: 13 amino acids. Trimming took 4 bases from V and 2 from J; bases not matched to a gene: 4. The CDR3 region has the DNA TGTGCCTGGACCCTGACAGGGAACTATGGCTACACCTTC. This codes for CAWTLTGNYGYTF. The variable domain in full, with the rest retrieved from reference TRBV30 and TRBJ1-2, is SQTIHQWPATLVQPVGSPLSLECTVEGTSNPNLYWYRQAAGRGLQLLFYSVGIGQISSEVPQNLSASRPQDRQFILSSKKLLLSDSGFYLCAWTLTGNYGYTFGSGTRLTVV.

The V call is TRBV18, the J call TRBJ2-5; D is uncertain. The V end was cut by 6 bases, the J end by 3 bases, with 5 bases between. CDR3 length: 11 amino acids. CDR1 and CDR2 from the germline V gene are KGHSH and LQKENI. The CDR3 is CASSPKETQYF. In DNA form, the CDR3 reads TGTGCCAGCTCTCCCAAAGAGACCCAGTACTTC.

V gene TRBV5-6 combines with J gene TRBJ2-5, with TRBD1 matching over 9 bases. Germline V gene lookup returns CDR1 SGHDT and CDR2 YYEEEE. V was pared by 3 bases and J by 4 bases, with 4 bases of the junction left unmatched. The CDR3 spans 14 residues. Here the CDR3 reads CASSWDRAGETQYF. The CDR3 DNA reads as TGTGCCAGCAGCTGGGACAGGGCGGGAGAGACCCAGTACTTC.

The gene calls are TRBV7-2 and TRBJ2-3, with 7 nucleotides matching TRBD2. The CDR3 covers 16 residues. Trimming at V came to 2 bases and at J to 2 bases, leaving 7 bases not matched to a gene. From germline, CDR1 is SGHTA and CDR2 FQGNSA. CDR3 DNA: TGTGCCAGCAGCTTAAGATCAGCGGGATACACAGATACGCAGTATTTT. Translation: CASSLRSAGYTDTQYF.

The genes are TRBV28 and TRBJ1-4; no definite D call. Trimming removed 8 bases from V and 4 bases from J, with 11 bases in between. This CDR3 region has 13 residues. Looked up from germline, CDR1 is MDHEN and CDR2 is SYDVKM. DNA of the CDR3: TGTGCCAGCGCCCGGGAGCTTAATGAAAAACTGTTTTTT. This gives the protein CASARELNEKLFF.

About this clone itself: The germline gene is not matched at one end of the junction; a read error may be the cause. The chain is built from TRBV12-5 and TRBJ1-1; TRBD1 is a possible D gene (5 bases). CDR1 is LGHNT and CDR2 is FRNRAP in the germline V gene. The CDR3 runs to 13 residues. The CDR3 bases are TGTGCTAGTGGCTTGGACACGAACACTGAAGCTTTCTTT. This sequence encodes CASGLDTNTEAFF.

The chain is built from TRBV28 and TRBJ1-5; D is ambiguous. The CDR3 totals 14 residues. Trimming cost V 3 bases and J 2 bases, with 8 bases left between them. Germline V gene data show CDR1 as MDHEN and CDR2 as SYDVKM. CDR3 region: CASSLIRGNQPQHF. The CDR3 DNA is TGTGCCAGCAGTTTGATCCGGGGCAATCAGCCCCAGCATTTT.

The gene calls are TRBV5-1 and TRBJ1-3, with no clear D. The CDR3 spans 13 residues. Germline CDR1 SGHRS, CDR2 YFSETQ. The V and J ends lost 0 bases and 8 bases respectively, with 9 bases between them. The CDR3 DNA reads as TGCGCCAGCAGCTTGGAGGCCGGGGACACCATATATTTT. Its protein product is CASSLEAGDTIYF.

This sequence joins TRBV9 and TRBJ2-3; D is perhaps TRBD1 (7 bases). The length of the CDR3 is 16 residues. V shed 2 bases and J shed 0 bases, with 13 bases lying between them. The germline CDR1 and CDR2 sequences are SGDLS and YYNGEE. The CDR3 DNA reads TGTGCCAGCAGCGTGGAGGGGGCCCGTAGCACAGATACGCAGTATTTT. Its protein is CASSVEGARSTDTQYF.

The chain is built from TRBV11-3 and TRBJ1-3; D possibly corresponds to TRBD1 (6 bases). Per germline, CDR1 SGHNT and CDR2 YENEEA. This CDR3 spans 15 amino acids. With 1 base removed from V and 2 bases from J, the gap between germline ends came to 9 bases. The CDR3 here is CASSLGRGPGNTIYF. Here the CDR3 DNA reads TGTGCCAGCAGCTTAGGCAGGGGACCTGGAAACACCATATATTTT.

The chain is built from TRBV18 and TRBJ1-2; no firm D call. Trimming removed 8 bases from V and 2 bases from J, with 12 bases in between. The CDR3 covers 13 residues. In germline, CDR1 is KGHSH, CDR2 LQKENI. The CDR3 DNA follows: TGTGCCAGCAGTACAGAAACCAACTATGGCTACACCTTC. The encoded protein is CASSTETNYGYTF. Full variable domain (outside the CDR3, taken from reference TRBV18 and TRBJ1-2): NAGVMQNPRHLVRRRGQEARLRCSPMKGHSHVYWYRQLPEEGLKFMVYLQKENIIDESGMPKERFSAEFPKEGPSILRIQQVVRGDSAAYFCASSTETNYGYTFGSGTRLTVV.

This chain links TRBV11-3 with TRBJ2-5; D gene unclear. Trimming stripped 4 bases from V and 2 bases from J, with 14 bases between. The CDR3 extends over 15 amino acids. CDR1 and CDR2 from the germline V gene are SGHNT and YENEEA. In DNA form, the CDR3 reads TGTGCCAGCAGCTCCCTCCTTGGCCCGCAAGAGACCCAGTACTTC. It yields the protein CASSSLLGPQETQYF.

The chain has TRBV28 and TRBJ1-2; 9 bases fit TRBD1. The CDR3 has 15 residues. CDR1 and CDR2 (germline): MDHEN, SYDVKM. Unmatched junction bases numbered 10, after V lost 3 bases and J lost 8 bases. The chain's CDR3 is CASSLVDTGTGGYTF. CDR3 nucleotides: TGTGCCAGCAGTTTGGTGGACACCGGGACAGGGGGCTACACCTTC.

This clone showed up just once. The V gene is TRBV6-5, the J gene TRBJ2-3, with a possible D match to TRBD2 (5 bases). The CDR3 extends over 15 amino acids. Germline values: CDR1 MNHEY, CDR2 SVGAGI. The germline V and J ends were trimmed by 7 bases and 0 bases, with 14 bases remaining between them. The CDR3 coding sequence is TGTGCCAGCAATCGTAACGAGCGGAGCACAGATACGCAGTATTTT. Protein product: CASNRNERSTDTQYF.

The CDR3 is CASSLTRTGINEQFF. In nucleotides, the CDR3 is TGTGCCAGCAGCTTAACGCGGACAGGGATCAATGAGCAGTTCTTC. The rearrangement uses TRBV7-3 and TRBJ2-1, with 8 bases lining up with TRBD1. The germline CDR1 and CDR2 sequences are SGHTA and FQGTGA. V trimming: 0 bases; J trimming: 6 bases; junction bases outside the gene matches: 4. CDR3 size: 15 residues.

V is TRBV5-1 and J is TRBJ2-5, with TRBD2 identical over 14 bases. CDR1 is SGHRS and CDR2 is YFSETQ in the germline V gene. The CDR3 length is 18 residues. The J segment lost 5 bases and the V segment lost 4 bases, leaving 13 bases of the junction unmatched. The CDR3 nucleotides read TGCGCCAGCAGCAGGGGGACTAGCGGGGGCCGATCCGAGGAGACCCAGTACTTC. Translated, it gives CASSRGTSGGRSEETQYF.

This clone showed up many times. The chain has TRBV7-8 and TRBJ1-5, with TRBD1 matching over 9 bases. The CDR3 extends over 15 amino acids. Trimming removed 5 bases from V and 2 bases from J; junction bases left unmatched: 4. Germline-derived CDR1 and CDR2 are SGHVS and FQNEAQ. DNA of the CDR3: TGTGCCAGCAGCGGGCGACAGGGGGGCAATCAGCCCCAGCATTTT. It specifies CASSGRQGGNQPQHF.

V and J are TRBV25-1 and TRBJ2-1, with TRBD1 as a possible D gene (7 bases). Germline V gives CDR1 MGHDK, CDR2 SYGVNS. CDR3 size: 17 residues. V shed 0 bases and J shed 0 bases, with 12 bases lying between them. Written as DNA, the CDR3 is TGTGCCAGCAGTGAATATTCAGGGGGGAGCTCCTACAATGAGCAGTTCTTC. Translated: CASSEYSGGSSYNEQFF.